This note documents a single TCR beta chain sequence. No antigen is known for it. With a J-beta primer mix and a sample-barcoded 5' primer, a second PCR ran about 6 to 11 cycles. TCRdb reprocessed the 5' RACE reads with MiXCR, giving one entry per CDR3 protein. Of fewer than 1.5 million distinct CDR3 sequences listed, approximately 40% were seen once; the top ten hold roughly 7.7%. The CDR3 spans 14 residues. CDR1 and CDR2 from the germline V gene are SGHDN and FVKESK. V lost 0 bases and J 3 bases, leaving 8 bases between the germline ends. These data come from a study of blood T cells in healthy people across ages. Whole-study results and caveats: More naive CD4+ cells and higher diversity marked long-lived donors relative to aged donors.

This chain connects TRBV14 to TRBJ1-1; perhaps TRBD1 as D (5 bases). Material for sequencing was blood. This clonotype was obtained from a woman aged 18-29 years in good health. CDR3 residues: CASSQEKGYTEAFF. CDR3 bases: TGTGCCAGCAGCCAAGAGAAGGGGTACACTGAAGCTTTCTTT.